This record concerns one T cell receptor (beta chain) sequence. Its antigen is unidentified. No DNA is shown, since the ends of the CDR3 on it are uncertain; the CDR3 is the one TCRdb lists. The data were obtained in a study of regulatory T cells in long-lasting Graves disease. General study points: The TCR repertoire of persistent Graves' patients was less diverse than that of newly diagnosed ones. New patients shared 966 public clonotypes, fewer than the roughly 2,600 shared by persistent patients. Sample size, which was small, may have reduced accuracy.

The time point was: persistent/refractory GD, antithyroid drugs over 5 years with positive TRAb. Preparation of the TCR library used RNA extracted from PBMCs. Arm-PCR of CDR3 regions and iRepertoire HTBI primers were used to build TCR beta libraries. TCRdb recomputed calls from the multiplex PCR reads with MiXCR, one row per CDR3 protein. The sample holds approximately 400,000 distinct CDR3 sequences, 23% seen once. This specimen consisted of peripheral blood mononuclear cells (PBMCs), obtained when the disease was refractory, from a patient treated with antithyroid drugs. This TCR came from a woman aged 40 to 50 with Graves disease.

The CDR3 sequence is CASSFYICSAWAGVETQYF. This rearrangement joins TRBV11-2 to TRBJ2-5; the table's D call of TRBD2 was not tested on the DNA. The germline V gene has CDR1 SGHAT and CDR2 FQNNGV. The CDR3 length is 19 residues, termini included.